One T cell receptor (beta chain) is described in this entry. The data originate from a study of human thymus T cells. TCRdb's copy holds only in-frame clones and misses some; the assay was immunoSEQ multiplex PCR. The repertoire holds about 46,000 clones, approximately 95% seen once, with approximately 0.16% in the top ten. The sequenced material came from blood. The receptor was derived from a girl in the first two years of life with a congenital heart defect but otherwise immunologically healthy.

CDR3 DNA sequence: TGTGCCAGCAGTCCCGGACACCAGTCGGACTACGAGCAGTACTTC. Encoded protein: CASSPGHQSDYEQYF. The chain links TRBV28 to TRBJ2-7; tentatively, D is TRBD1 (5 bases). CDR1 and CDR2 (germline): MDHEN, SYDVKM. V was shortened by 5 bases and J by 3 bases, with 17 bases between the two germline ends. The CDR3 is 15 amino acids. Complete variable domain (other parts from reference TRBV28 and TRBJ2-7): DVKVTQSSRYLVKRTGEKVFLECVQDMDHENMFWYRQDPGLGLRLIYFSYDVKMKEKGDIPEGYSVSREKKERFSLILESASTNQTSMYLCASSPGHQSDYEQYFGPGTRLTVT.